A selection of T cell receptor beta chains follows, all from one sample in a study of CD8+ T cells in alopecia areata. The assay was immunoSEQ multiplex PCR, and TCRdb's table has in-frame clones only and misses some. The sample has under 200,000 clones, about two thirds seen once. This specimen consisted of CD4+ T cells sorted from blood, obtained at week 4, from a patient treated with tofacitinib. The origin of the receptors is a human donor with alopecia areata. CDR3s include the opening cysteine and the closing phenylalanine or tryptophan. D genes are given only for firm matches. Clone size is not always given. Where it is, it says once, few, many or a class for expanded clones.

abundance: -; j_gene: TRBJ1-3; d_gene: -; v_gene: TRBV13; CDR3aa: CASTQGWNTIYF; CDR3nt: TGTGCCAGCACGCAGGGTTGGAACACCATATATTTT
abundance: -; j_gene: TRBJ2-1; d_gene: TRBD1; v_gene: TRBV5-1; CDR3aa: CASRTGEDEQFF; CDR3nt: TGCGCCAGCAGGACAGGGGAGGATGAGCAGTTCTTC
abundance: once; j_gene: TRBJ1-1; d_gene: TRBD1; v_gene: TRBV27; CDR3aa: CASSLQGVGVNTEAFF; CDR3nt: TGTGCCAGCAGTTTGCAGGGGGTTGGGGTGAACACTGAAGCTTTCTTT
abundance: -; j_gene: TRBJ2-7; d_gene: TRBD1; v_gene: TRBV5-4; CDR3aa: CASSLDRVGEQYF; CDR3nt: TGTGCCAGCAGCTTAGACAGGGTTGGCGAGCAGTACTTC
abundance: -; j_gene: TRBJ2-6; d_gene: -; v_gene: TRBV6-1; CDR3aa: CASSEVWGSGANVLTF; CDR3nt: TGTGCCAGCAGTGAAGTATGGGGGTCTGGGGCCAACGTCCTGACTTTC
abundance: -; j_gene: TRBJ1-2; d_gene: TRBD1; v_gene: TRBV5-1; CDR3aa: CASSEQTGGLGGYTF; CDR3nt: TGCGCCAGCAGCGAACAGACAGGGGGCCTTGGTGGCTACACCTTC
abundance: -; j_gene: TRBJ2-2; d_gene: TRBD2; v_gene: TRBV9; CDR3aa: CASSVLAGETSGGELFF; CDR3nt: TGTGCCAGCAGCGTACTAGCGGGGGAAACCTCGGGCGGGGAGCTGTTTTTT
abundance: few; j_gene: TRBJ2-3; d_gene: -; v_gene: TRBV29-1; CDR3aa: CSVGGGRRDTQYF; CDR3nt: TGCAGCGTTGGAGGGGGGCGAAGAGATACGCAGTATTTT
abundance: -; j_gene: TRBJ2-3; d_gene: TRBD1; v_gene: TRBV15; CDR3aa: CATRQGASTDTQYF; CDR3nt: TGTGCCACCAGACAGGGGGCGAGCACAGATACGCAGTATTTT
abundance: -; j_gene: TRBJ1-6; d_gene: -; v_gene: TRBV5-4; CDR3aa: CASSFGGADGSPLHF; CDR3nt: TGTGCCAGCAGCTTCGGGGGGGCTGACGGTTCACCCCTCCACTTT
abundance: once; j_gene: TRBJ2-1; d_gene: TRBD2; v_gene: TRBV29-1; CDR3aa: CSAHSGSMGNEQFF; CDR3nt: TGCAGCGCCCATAGCGGGTCAATGGGGAATGAGCAGTTCTTC
abundance: -; j_gene: TRBJ2-7; d_gene: -; v_gene: TRBV25-1; CDR3aa: CASSGFYEQYF; CDR3nt: TGTGCCAGCAGTGGTTTCTACGAGCAGTACTTC
abundance: -; j_gene: TRBJ1-2; d_gene: TRBD1; v_gene: TRBV11-2; CDR3aa: CASSLTGGSALYGYTF; CDR3nt: TGTGCCAGCAGCTTAACAGGGGGCTCGGCCCTTTATGGCTACACCTTC
abundance: -; j_gene: TRBJ1-2; d_gene: -; v_gene: TRBV6-5; CDR3aa: CASSYSTAGDYGYTF; CDR3nt: TGTGCCAGCAGTTACTCGACGGCGGGGGACTATGGCTACACCTTC
abundance: -; j_gene: TRBJ2-5; d_gene: TRBD2; v_gene: TRBV29-1; CDR3aa: CSAGLAGETQYF; CDR3nt: TGCAGCGCCGGACTAGCGGGGGAGACCCAGTACTTC
abundance: -; j_gene: TRBJ1-1; d_gene: -; v_gene: TRBV25-1; CDR3aa: CASSELGEAFF; CDR3nt: TGTGCCAGCAGTGAATTGGGTGAAGCTTTCTTT
abundance: -; j_gene: TRBJ1-5; d_gene: -; v_gene: TRBV7-9; CDR3aa: CASSLDWGSNQPQHF; CDR3nt: TGTGCCAGCAGCTTAGACTGGGGGTCAAATCAGCCCCAGCATTTT
abundance: -; j_gene: TRBJ1-1; d_gene: -; v_gene: TRBV29-1; CDR3aa: CSVENTEAFF; CDR3nt: TGCAGCGTTGAAAACACTGAAGCTTTCTTT
abundance: -; j_gene: TRBJ2-1; d_gene: TRBD2; v_gene: TRBV10-3; CDR3aa: CAITPGLAGGVNEQFF; CDR3nt: TGTGCCATCACACCCGGGCTAGCGGGGGGCGTAAATGAGCAGTTCTTC
abundance: -; j_gene: TRBJ2-3; d_gene: -; v_gene: TRBV9; CDR3aa: CASSVALSADHDTQYF; CDR3nt: TGTGCCAGCAGCGTAGCTTTGTCGGCCGATCACGACACGCAGTATTTT
abundance: -; j_gene: TRBJ1-1; d_gene: -; v_gene: TRBV6-5; CDR3aa: CASSYVGDTEAFF; CDR3nt: TGTGCCAGCAGTTACGTAGGGGACACTGAAGCTTTCTTT
abundance: -; j_gene: TRBJ1-4; d_gene: TRBD1; v_gene: TRBV4-1; CDR3aa: CASSRGTGGNEKLFF; CDR3nt: TGCGCCAGCAGCCGAGGAACAGGGGGTAATGAAAAACTGTTTTTT
abundance: -; j_gene: TRBJ2-2; d_gene: -; v_gene: TRBV29-1; CDR3aa: CSGGTHTNTGELFF; CDR3nt: TGCAGCGGAGGGACGCACACGAACACCGGGGAGCTGTTTTTT
abundance: -; j_gene: TRBJ2-1; d_gene: TRBD2; v_gene: TRBV19; CDR3aa: CASTPGLGYNEQFF; CDR3nt: TGTGCCAGTACTCCGGGACTAGGATACAATGAGCAGTTCTTC
abundance: -; j_gene: TRBJ2-5; d_gene: -; v_gene: TRBV2; CDR3aa: CASSGRAETQYF; CDR3nt: TGTGCCAGCAGTGGCAGGGCTGAGACCCAGTACTTC
abundance: -; j_gene: TRBJ1-2; d_gene: -; v_gene: TRBV9; CDR3aa: CASSIFDQGRGYTF; CDR3nt: TGTGCCAGCAGCATTTTCGATCAGGGGCGCGGCTACACCTTC
abundance: -; j_gene: TRBJ1-6; d_gene: -; v_gene: TRBV2; CDR3aa: CASSALGANSYNSPLHF; CDR3nt: TGTGCCAGCAGTGCTTTAGGGGCCAACTCCTATAATTCACCCCTCCACTTT
abundance: -; j_gene: TRBJ2-2; d_gene: -; v_gene: TRBV7-8; CDR3aa: CASSLADMIGELFF; CDR3nt: TGTGCCAGCAGCTTAGCAGACATGATCGGGGAGCTGTTTTTT
abundance: -; j_gene: TRBJ1-3; d_gene: -; v_gene: TRBV11-2; CDR3aa: CASSSGYPSGNTIYF; CDR3nt: TGTGCCAGCAGCTCCGGCTACCCCTCTGGAAACACCATATATTTT
abundance: -; j_gene: TRBJ1-2; d_gene: TRBD1; v_gene: TRBV7-9; CDR3aa: CASSQQGTGYTF; CDR3nt: TGTGCCAGCAGCCAACAGGGGACGGGCTACACCTTC
abundance: -; j_gene: TRBJ2-2; d_gene: -; v_gene: TRBV5-6; CDR3aa: CASSRIIGGSGELFF; CDR3nt: TGTGCCAGCAGCCGAATTATAGGGGGTTCCGGGGAGCTGTTTTTT